This T cell receptor beta chain was retrieved from a study of beta chain features in type 1 diabetes. This clone was seen a few times. Isolated RNA was reverse transcribed in full, so expressed TCRB transcripts were sequenced. Clones were read by immunoSEQ multiplex PCR, and TCRdb kept only the in-frame ones, dropping some. Of 390,000 or so clones listed, 14% were seen once; the top ten hold less than 0.04%. V dropped 4 bases and J dropped 8 bases, with 20 bases sitting between them. The CDR3 loop spans 14 amino acids. Germline V gives CDR1 GTSNPN, CDR2 SVGIG (reference sequence). This TCR was sampled from a young man in good health. Sequencing was done on a sample of naive CD4+ T cells from blood. The chain has TRBV30 and TRBJ1-2, with D maybe TRBD1 (5 bases). The CDR3 nucleotides are TGTGCCTGGACCTTGATAGGGGAATCTCGAGGCTACACCTTC. As protein: CAWTLIGESRGYTF.